Shown below are 9 T cell receptor beta chains from a single sample sequenced in a study of cytomegalovirus exposure and HLA in healthy donors (dated by TCRdb to about 2017). Libraries came from the immunoSEQ multiplex PCR assay. A mixture of 60 forward primers for TCR Vbeta segments and 13 reverse primers for TCR Jbeta segments was used in the multiplex PCR. TCRdb retrieved this table from immuneACCESS and kept in-frame rearrangements only. Not all clones are present; in checked studies, unresolved V genes account for under half, and no reason is known for the remainder. The table for this sample lists under 100,000 clones. Just under 3.5% of the sample lies in the top ten. Sequencing was carried out using PBMCs. The receptors derive from a woman in her thirties in good health and CMV-seronegative.

V and J are TRBV11-2 and TRBJ2-7; 8 bases are a match to TRBD1. J was trimmed by 5 bases and V by 2 bases; bases with no gene match: 5. The CDR3 loop spans 14 amino acids. CDR1 SGHAT and CDR2 FQNNGV come from the germline V gene. The CDR3 sequence: CASSLRQGLNEQYF. The CDR3, as DNA: TGTGCCAGCAGCTTAAGACAGGGGTTGAACGAGCAGTACTTC.

The chain couples TRBV27 to TRBJ1-2, with TRBD1 identical over 8 bases. CDR1 is MNHEY and CDR2 is SMNVEV in the germline V gene (reference sequence). The trim removed 2 bases at V and 4 bases at J, leaving 6 bases unmatched. This CDR3 is built from 15 residues. The CDR3 region has the DNA TGTGCCAGCAGTTTAACCAGGACAGGGTCCTATGGCTACACCTTC. Translated, it gives CASSLTRTGSYGYTF.

The V call is TRBV12-5, the J call TRBJ1-1, with no clear D. The CDR3 runs 15 residues. Germline CDR1 LGHNT, CDR2 FRNRAP. V gave up 2 bases and J gave up 5 bases, with 15 bases separating them. The CDR3 loop reads CASGLTTSGGTEAFF. The CDR3 nucleotides read TGTGCTAGTGGTTTGACCACCTCGGGTGGGACTGAAGCTTTCTTT.

V usage is TRBV18 and J usage is TRBJ2-3; 14 nucleotides line up with TRBD2. Germline V gives CDR1 KGHSH, CDR2 LQKENI. Germline trimming cut 3 bases from V and 0 bases from J; bases unmatched to any gene: 5. The CDR3 consists of 18 residues. CDR3 amino acids: CASSPGLAGAWSTDTQYF. CDR3 coding DNA: TGTGCCAGCTCACCGGGACTAGCGGGAGCGTGGAGCACAGATACGCAGTATTTT.

This chain connects TRBV28 to TRBJ2-1, with 8 bases aligning to TRBD1. Germline V lookup: CDR1 MDHEN, CDR2 SYDVKM. V gave up 6 bases and J gave up 5 bases; unmatched junction bases: 6. This CDR3 contains 14 residues. The CDR3 region has the DNA TGTGCCAGCAGCCTAACAGGGGGGAACAATGAGCAGTTCTTC. It is translated as CASSLTGGNNEQFF.

The chain couples TRBV30 to TRBJ1-5, with a tentative D call TRBD1 (5 bases). With 4 bases removed from V and 2 bases from J, the gap between germline ends came to 9 bases. CDR1 and CDR2 from the germline V gene are GTSNPN and SVGIG (reference sequence). The CDR3 length is 13 residues. The CDR3 spells CAWKSGGNQPQHF. In DNA form, the CDR3 reads TGTGCCTGGAAATCGGGGGGCAATCAGCCCCAGCATTTT. Combining the CDR3 with reference TRBV30 and TRBJ1-5 gives the whole variable domain SQTIHQWPATLVQPVGSPLSLECTVEGTSNPNLYWYRQAAGRGLQLLFYSVGIGQISSEVPQNLSASRPQDRQFILSSKKLLLSDSGFYLCAWKSGGNQPQHFGDGTRLSIL.

The chain is built from TRBV2 and TRBJ2-5, with 8 bases aligning to TRBD1. The CDR3 contains 14 residues. Per the germline V gene, CDR1 is SNHLY and CDR2 is FYNNEI. V shed 6 bases, J shed 4 bases, and the junction held 7 bases outside the gene matches. This CDR3 reads CASRKQGGGETQYF. In DNA form, the CDR3 reads TGTGCCAGCAGGAAACAGGGGGGAGGAGAGACCCAGTACTTC.

The genes are TRBV28 and TRBJ1-1; D is ambiguous. Germline-derived CDR1 and CDR2 are MDHEN and SYDVKM. This CDR3 is built from 11 residues. V dropped 2 bases and J dropped 5 bases, with 3 bases sitting between them. The CDR3 DNA reads as TGTGCCAGCAGTTTACTGACTGAAGCTTTCTTT. This codes for CASSLLTEAFF.

The chain recombines TRBV6-1 with TRBJ2-5, with D tentatively TRBD1 (5 bases). The DNA end is a closer match to TRBJ2-7, so the J assignment may be wrong. The CDR3 spans 16 residues. Per the germline V gene, CDR1 is MNHNS and CDR2 is SASEGT. This CDR3 is CASSEDAGLWAYEQYF. The CDR3 DNA reads as TGTGCCAGCAGTGAAGATGCAGGGTTATGGGCCTACGAGCAGTACTTC.